A selection of T cell receptor beta chains follows, all from one sample in a study of T-cell memory formation after mild COVID-19. TCRdb re-analysed the 5' RACE reads in MiXCR, keeping a single row per CDR3 protein. The sample carries roughly 450,000 distinct CDR3 sequences, roughly 18% recorded once. Sequenced: PBMCs or a T cell subset sorted from them (not recorded which). All receptors derive from an adult woman who had mild COVID-19 (a few samples of this study predate the infection). Cell type and time point are not known. The conserved cysteine and the conserved F or W are not part of the CDR3 here. Only part of the rows carry a size: once, few, many, or a class if the clone is expanded.

j_call,v_call,clone_size,cdr3_aa
TRBJ2-2,TRBV12-3/TRBV12-4,few,ASSFGGRELF
TRBJ2-1,TRBV19,many,ASSTLTVGYNEQF
TRBJ2-2,TRBV18,few,ASSAPNTGELF
TRBJ1-1,TRBV10-3,few,AIADGRPGEAF
TRBJ2-7,TRBV20-1,NA,SARDSLHYEQY
TRBJ2-1,TRBV29-1,many,SAVQGATYNEQF
TRBJ2-3,TRBV4-3,many,ASSVTSTDTQY
TRBJ2-7,TRBV5-1,NA,ASSPPYGEPYEQY
TRBJ2-1,TRBV7-8,NA,ASNEPGLAGYTEQF
TRBJ2-3,TRBV7-9,NA,ASSTGGVEAQY
TRBJ2-1,TRBV15,NA,ATSKGDSAYEQF
TRBJ1-3,TRBV6-1,NA,ASKDRGAGNTIY
TRBJ2-3,TRBV5-5,few,ASSLYRGAQY
TRBJ2-5,TRBV13,NA,ASTGQGQETQY
TRBJ2-5,TRBV7-9,NA,ASSWLGGETQY
TRBJ2-5,TRBV5-1,few,ASSFGDSFSETQY
TRBJ2-3,TRBV7-3,NA,ASSTGTGTDTQY
TRBJ2-7,TRBV29-1,NA,SAGQGHIEQY
TRBJ2-2,TRBV7-9,few,ARGYTGELF
TRBJ2-2,TRBV6-6,NA,ASSYLGGGGELF
TRBJ2-3,TRBV24-1,few,ATSDPRGADTQY
TRBJ2-3,TRBV5-1,few,ASSSPGLTDTQY
TRBJ1-5,TRBV3-1,NA,ASSQEAPGAQPQH
TRBJ2-5,TRBV20-1,NA,SARDLVVTQY
TRBJ2-1,TRBV11-2,NA,ASSQRPGVNEQF